A single sample is the source of the 18 T cell receptor beta chains below, sequenced in a study of blood T cell repertoires in COVID-19. This table comes from immunoSEQ multiplex PCR, and its TCRdb copy is limited to in-frame clones, with some not included. The sample contains around 250,000 clones, under 90% of which appear only once. Sequencing used PBMCs or T cells enriched from blood (not recorded which). These receptor sequences come from a man aged 25 to 40 with acute COVID-19.

The V call is TRBV24-1, the J call TRBJ1-2; 9 bases fit TRBD1. Germline V gene data show CDR1 as KGHDR and CDR2 as SFDVKD. CDR3 length: 13 amino acids. Trimming at V came to 4 bases and at J to 6 bases, leaving 2 bases not matched to a gene. CDR3 nucleotides: TGTGCCACCAGTGACTGGACAGGGGATGGCTACACCTTC. Translation gives CATSDWTGDGYTF.

The rearrangement uses TRBV24-1 and TRBJ2-5, with 7 nucleotides matching TRBD2. The CDR3 is 12 residues long. Germline V gene data show CDR1 as KGHDR and CDR2 as SFDVKD. Trimming cost V 4 bases and J 7 bases; bases outside gene matches: 2. Here the CDR3 reads CATSDPGGTQYF. DNA of the CDR3: TGTGCCACCAGTGACCCGGGGGGGACCCAGTACTTC.

Comment on this clone: The germline gene is not matched at one end of the junction; a read error may be the cause. The chain is built from TRBV5-1 and TRBJ2-1; weak D call: TRBD2 (6 bases). Germline V gene sequence: CDR1 SGHRS, CDR2 YFSETQ. This CDR3 is built from 13 residues. This CDR3 reads CASSFSGVNEQFF. The DNA for the CDR3 is TGTGCCAGCAGCTTCTCGGGGGTCAATGAGCAGTTCTTC.

This clone was observed a single time. CDR3 nucleotide sequence: TGCGCCAGCAGTGATAACCGCGCGGCGGGGAATGAGCAGTTCTTC. Translated, it gives CASSDNRAAGNEQFF. This chain links TRBV10-2 with TRBJ2-1, with a weak D call TRBD2 (6 bases). Trimming removed 3 bases at V and 7 bases at J, with 16 bases between. The germline V gene has CDR1 WSHSY and CDR2 SAAADI. There are 15 residues in the CDR3.

V usage is TRBV28 and J usage is TRBJ2-1; no clear D gene. Germline-derived CDR1 and CDR2 are MDHEN and SYDVKM. V shed 3 bases and J shed 0 bases, with 9 bases lying between them. The CDR3 loop spans 15 amino acids. CDR3 in DNA: TGTGCCAGCAGTTTTACAGACCGCTCCTACAATGAGCAGTTCTTC. This encodes CASSFTDRSYNEQFF.

The genes are TRBV24-1 and TRBJ2-2, with 10 bases fitting TRBD1. Unmatched junction bases numbered 11, after V lost 6 bases and J lost 2 bases. The CDR3 length is 18 residues. CDR1 and CDR2 (germline): KGHDR, SFDVKD. Here the CDR3 reads CATSNLGTGVPNTGELFF. CDR3 DNA sequence: TGTGCCACCAGTAACCTTGGGACAGGGGTACCAAACACCGGGGAGCTGTTTTTT.

The table lists this clone with a count of one. The chain employs TRBV3-1 (or the pseudogene TRBV3-2) and TRBJ2-3, with 12 nucleotides matching TRBD1. The junction had 13 bases not matched to a gene; V was cut back by 1 base and J by 2 bases. From germline, CDR1 is LGHDT and CDR2 YNNKEL (reference sequence). The CDR3 is 20 amino acids. CDR3 protein: CASSQGPGQGAIGSTDTQYF. CDR3 nucleotide sequence: TGTGCCAGCAGCCAAGGTCCGGGACAGGGGGCGATTGGCTCCACAGATACGCAGTATTTT.

This clone was counted a single time. The gene calls are TRBV5-8 and TRBJ1-5; TRBD1 might be the D (6 bases). V gave up 7 bases and J gave up 3 bases, with 14 bases separating them. The CDR3 consists of 14 residues. Germline V gene data show CDR1 as SGHTS and CDR2 as YDEGEE. CDR3 DNA sequence: TGTGCCAGCGAAAAGGGGGGGTTCAATCAGCCCCAGCATTTT. Translating gives CASEKGGFNQPQHF.

The chain employs TRBV19 and TRBJ2-5, with 9 bases that match TRBD2. CDR1 is LNHDA, CDR2 SQIVND, per germline (reference sequence). This CDR3 has 15 residues. Trimming cost V 6 bases and J 4 bases; bases outside gene matches: 9. Here the CDR3 reads CASRPKRGVIETQYF. CDR3 sequence (DNA): TGTGCCAGTAGACCAAAGCGGGGGGTCATAGAGACCCAGTACTTC.

This chain links TRBV19 with TRBJ1-1; TRBD1 aligns across 9 bases. The CDR3 spans 13 residues. CDR1 is LNHDA, CDR2 SQIVND, per germline (reference sequence). The trim removed 10 bases at V and 4 bases at J, leaving 7 bases unmatched. CDR3 protein: CATDRGTGTEAFF. In DNA form, the CDR3 reads TGTGCCACCGACAGGGGGACCGGCACTGAAGCTTTCTTT. The full variable domain, with the rest looked up from reference TRBV19 and TRBJ1-1, is DGGITQSPKYLFRKEGQNVTLSCEQNLNHDAMYWYRQDPGQGLRLIYYSQIVNDFQKGDIAEGYSVSREKKESFPLTVTSAQKNPTAFYLCATDRGTGTEAFFGQGTRLTVV.

The CDR3 is CASSDLGAGGSYGYTF. Here the CDR3 DNA reads TGTGCCAGCAGTGATCTAGGGGCAGGGGGCAGCTATGGCTACACCTTC. The chain couples TRBV6-1 to TRBJ1-2; 8 positions match TRBD1. V gave up 3 bases and J gave up 4 bases; unmatched junction bases: 10. This CDR3 has 16 amino acids. Looked up from germline, CDR1 is MNHNS and CDR2 is SASEGT.

This rearrangement joins TRBV4-2 to TRBJ1-1, with 9 positions matching TRBD1. Germline CDR1 and CDR2: LGHNA and YNFKEQ. This CDR3 spans 15 amino acids. The V and J ends lost 3 bases and 1 base, in that order; junction bases with no gene match: 3. The CDR3 nucleotides are TGTGCCAGCAGCCAGGGACAGGGTGGGAACACTGAAGCTTTCTTT. This translates into CASSQGQGGNTEAFF.

This clone was found a few times. The chain employs TRBV2 and TRBJ1-4; 12 bases match TRBD1. CDR1 is SNHLY, CDR2 FYNNEI, per germline. The CDR3 runs 15 residues. J lost 5 bases, V lost 10 bases, and 8 bases had no gene match. The CDR3 protein is CATLPGQGANEKLFF. The DNA for the CDR3 is TGTGCCACCCTCCCGGGACAGGGGGCAAATGAAAAACTGTTTTTT.

This clone was counted a single time. V is TRBV5-8 and J is TRBJ1-5; 7 positions match TRBD1. CDR1 and CDR2 from the germline V gene are SGHTS and YDEGEE. The V gene end was trimmed by 2 bases and the J gene end by 3 bases; junction bases not matched to a gene: 5. The CDR3 totals 15 residues. The CDR3, as DNA: TGTGCCAGCAGCTTTTGGACAGGAGCCAATCAGCCCCAGCATTTT. Protein sequence: CASSFWTGANQPQHF.

This rearrangement joins TRBV29-1 to TRBJ1-2; tentative D call: TRBD1 (5 bases). CDR1 and CDR2 (germline): SQVTM, ANQGSEA. The CDR3 loop spans 13 amino acids. Deletions cut 4 bases from V and 4 bases from J, with 13 bases between. The CDR3 DNA reads TGCAGCGTTGCCGTGGGGGGGAGCTATGGCTACACCTTC. Residues: CSVAVGGSYGYTF.

The chain couples TRBV6-6 to TRBJ2-2; 16 bases are shared with TRBD2. Germline V gene lookup returns CDR1 MNHNY and CDR2 SVGAGI (reference sequence). The V segment lost 4 bases and the J segment 5 bases; nucleotides outside the gene matches: 1. The CDR3 has 16 residues. CDR3 residues: CASSLGLAGGTGELFF. The CDR3 DNA reads as TGTGCCAGCAGTTTGGGACTAGCGGGAGGGACCGGGGAGCTGTTTTTT.

The rearrangement uses TRBV9 and TRBJ1-1, with D possibly being TRBD1 (5 bases). This CDR3 region has 16 residues. Germline lookup yields CDR1 SGDLS and CDR2 YYNGEE. V shed 3 bases and J shed 1 base, with 16 bases lying between them. CDR3 nucleotide sequence: TGTGCCAGCAGCGAGAATGGACACTTATCGAACACTGAAGCTTTCTTT. Protein: CASSENGHLSNTEAFF.

The chain has TRBV4-1 and TRBJ2-1; TRBD2 might be the D (5 bases). The V gene lost 0 bases and the J gene lost 2 bases, with 14 bases spanning the gap. CDR3 size: 17 residues. Looked up from germline, CDR1 is MGHRA and CDR2 is YSYEKL. Written as DNA, the CDR3 is TGCGCCAGCAGCCAAGAGTCTGGGAGTAGCCCCTACAATGAGCAGTTCTTC. As protein: CASSQESGSSPYNEQFF.